The 13 T cell receptor beta chains below all came from one sample that was sequenced in a study of blood T cell repertoires in COVID-19. The protocol was immunoSEQ multiplex PCR, while the TCRdb copy is restricted to in-frame clones and leaves out a portion. Counted here are about 120,000 clones, around 80% occurring once; the ten biggest clones make up roughly a sixth. Sequencing was carried out using peripheral blood. Every receptor here comes from a man aged 25 to 40 with COVID-19, enrolled during active disease.

In its sample, this clone was seen once. This chain uses TRBV5-8 with TRBJ2-3, with TRBD2 matching 7 bases. Germline CDR1 SGHTS, CDR2 YDEGEE. This CDR3 is built from 16 residues. The ends lost 0 bases at V and 1 base at J; junction bases unmatched: 5. The CDR3 spells CASSLGGGVGTDTQYF. CDR3 sequence (DNA): TGTGCCAGCAGCTTGGGGGGAGGGGTTGGCACAGATACGCAGTATTTT.

This rearrangement joins TRBV28 to TRBJ2-1; D is unresolved. Trimming left V 4 bases short and J 0 bases short, with 13 bases between. Germline V gene lookup returns CDR1 MDHEN and CDR2 SYDVKM. This CDR3 comprises 16 residues. CDR3 bases: TGTGCCAGCAGTTCCCGAGTGGGCAGCTCCTACAATGAGCAGTTCTTC. Amino acid sequence: CASSSRVGSSYNEQFF.

The chain carries TRBV19 and TRBJ1-3; TRBD1 matches 7 bases. J gave up 3 bases and V 6 bases, and 5 bases lay outside the gene matches. Germline V CDR1 and CDR2: LNHDA, SQIVND (reference sequence). This CDR3 region has 14 residues. CDR3 protein: CASSSTGLGNTIYF. The CDR3 bases are TGTGCCAGTAGCTCGACAGGGCTTGGAAACACCATATATTTT.

This chain joins TRBV12-3 or TRBV12-4 and TRBJ2-3; 16 nucleotides align to TRBD2. With V trimmed by 11 bases and J by 11 bases, 7 bases remained unmatched. This CDR3 contains 13 residues. CDR3 DNA sequence: TGTGCCTCCGGGACTAGCGGGGGGGCTATGCAGTATTTT. Translation: CASGTSGGAMQYF.

This rearrangement joins TRBV29-1 to TRBJ2-5; D may be TRBD1 (7 bases). The CDR3 loop spans 15 amino acids. The germline V and J ends were trimmed by 0 bases and 4 bases, with 15 bases remaining between them. Germline V lookup: CDR1 SQVTM, CDR2 ANQGSEA. CDR3 DNA: TGCAGCGTTGAAGATGGCGCAGGGGGAGGAGAGACCCAGTACTTC. Amino acids: CSVEDGAGGGETQYF. The full variable domain, its missing parts supplied by reference TRBV29-1 and TRBJ2-5, is SAVISQKPSRDICQRGTSLTIQCQVDSQVTMMFWYRQQPGQSLTLIATANQGSEATYESGFVIDKFPISRPNLTFSTLTVSNMSPEDSSIYLCSVEDGAGGGETQYFGPGTRLLVL.

The table lists this clone with a count of one. The CDR3 DNA sequence: TGTGCCATCAGTGAGACAGGGGCCCAAGAGACCCAGTACTTC. This translates into CAISETGAQETQYF. This chain joins TRBV10-3 and TRBJ2-5; 7 bases are a match to TRBD1. Trimming took 2 bases from V and 1 from J; bases not matched to a gene: 1. This CDR3 spans 14 amino acids. The germline V gene has CDR1 ENHRY and CDR2 SYGVKD.

V is TRBV4-3 and J is TRBJ1-2; 11 positions match TRBD1. Trimming removed 0 bases from V and 6 bases from J; junction bases left unmatched: 6. Germline-derived CDR1 and CDR2 are LGHNA and YSLEER. CDR3 length: 16 residues. CDR3 in amino acids: CASSQDPGQGVDGYTF. The CDR3 DNA follows: TGCGCCAGCAGCCAAGATCCGGGACAGGGGGTTGATGGCTACACCTTC.

The chain employs TRBV5-1 and TRBJ2-1; perhaps TRBD2 as D (6 bases). V was cut by 3 bases and J by 6 bases, with 13 bases left in between. CDR3 length equals 14 residues. CDR1 and CDR2 from the germline V gene are SGHRS and YFSETQ. The CDR3 loop is CASSSIGGSNEQFF. The CDR3, as DNA: TGCGCCAGCAGCTCTATTGGAGGGAGCAATGAGCAGTTCTTC.

The table lists this clone with many counts. The V call is TRBV6-5, the J call TRBJ2-7, with D possibly matching TRBD2 (5 bases). Trimming left V 1 base short and J 2 bases short, with 9 bases between. The CDR3 length is 14 residues. Germline values: CDR1 MNHEY, CDR2 SVGAGI. CDR3 bases: TGTGCCAGCAGTTACTTGGACTTTCCCTACGAGCAGTACTTC. Translated: CASSYLDFPYEQYF.

In its sample, this clone was seen a few times. The CDR3 sequence: CASSKQGAFVAELFF. CDR3 DNA sequence: TGTGCCAGCAGCAAACAGGGGGCGTTTGTTGCGGAGCTGTTTTTT. This rearrangement joins TRBV7-9 to TRBJ2-2; 9 bases are shared with TRBD1. The J segment lost 10 bases and the V segment lost 5 bases, leaving 11 bases of the junction unmatched. The CDR3 is 15 residues long. Germline V gene data show CDR1 as SEHNR and CDR2 as FQNEAQ (reference sequence).

This sequence joins TRBV3-1 (or the pseudogene TRBV3-2) and TRBJ1-3; 8 bases map to TRBD1. The CDR3 spans 15 residues. The ends lost 4 bases at V and 0 bases at J; junction bases unmatched: 2. Germline CDR1 LGHDT, CDR2 YNNKEL (reference sequence). CDR3 residues: CASSRDRGSGNTIYF. The CDR3 nucleotides read TGTGCCAGCAGCCGAGACAGGGGCTCTGGAAACACCATATATTTT.

The chain couples TRBV18 to TRBJ2-7; 10 bases are a match to TRBD1. The germline CDR1 and CDR2 sequences are KGHSH and LQKENI. The J segment lost 0 bases and the V segment lost 4 bases, leaving 9 bases of the junction unmatched. The CDR3 consists of 17 residues. CDR3 amino acids: CASSRLGQGTSSYEQYF. As DNA, the CDR3 is TGTGCCAGCTCACGATTGGGACAGGGGACAAGCTCCTACGAGCAGTACTTC.

The V gene is TRBV11-3, the J gene TRBJ2-7; 7 positions agree with TRBD2. This CDR3 is 16 amino acids long. Trimming removed 6 bases from V and 6 bases from J; junction bases left unmatched: 17. CDR1 is SGHNT and CDR2 is YENEEA in the germline V gene. DNA for the CDR3: TGTGCCAGCAGGCCCCGGTCCGGGGCGGGGGTGGCCGAGCAGTACTTC. This translates into CASRPRSGAGVAEQYF.